The source of this T cell receptor (beta chain) is a study of type 1 regulatory T cells. Germline CDR1 reads DFQATT; CDR2 reads SNEGSKA (reference sequence). The CDR3 has 14 residues. Between the trimmed V and J ends, which lost 1 base and 8 bases, there was a span of 17 bases. Notes on this clonotype: Its antigen is unknown.

In TCRdb, the reads were re-called with MiXCR into one record per CDR3 protein. This sample has tens of thousands of distinct CDR3 sequences, with 72% found just once. Sequencing was performed on cultured T cells, either the whole culture or a sorted T cell fraction (not recorded which). Subset described: Tr1-enriched cell product generated in vitro against host alloantigens. The clonotype was recovered from a human donor in good health. The V call is TRBV20-1, the J call TRBJ1-1; tentatively, D is TRBD1 (6 bases). Here the CDR3 reads CSARVEGGYTEAFF. CDR3 sequence (DNA): TGCAGTGCTAGAGTGGAAGGGGGGTATACCGAAGCTTTCTTT.